This entry is about one T cell receptor beta chain. Its antigen is undetermined. The CDR3 totals 14 residues. Germline CDR1 and CDR2: MGHRA and YSYEKL. Trimming stripped 0 bases from V and 8 bases from J, with 14 bases between. The data were produced by immunoSEQ multiplex PCR, yet TCRdb's version contains in-frame clones alone and is incomplete. The data show under 40,000 clones, approximately 80% seen once. Peripheral blood came from all dose cohorts at three timepoints. The data were obtained in a study of OX40 agonist ivuxolimab in advanced cancers. About the research overall: Antecedent anti-PD-1, anti-PD-L1 or anti-CTLA-4 therapy was permissible, with roughly 40% having received some. Of the patients, three showed partial responses, one with hepatocellular carcinoma and two with cutaneous melanoma. General study points: The work left the antigen specificity of expanded peripheral T cells undetermined.

The sequenced sample was CD4+ or CD8+ T cells sorted from blood, obtained in a trial of the OX40 agonist ivuxolimab. The clonotype was recovered from an adult with an advanced solid tumor such as melanoma, head and neck, liver or kidney cancer. V usage is TRBV4-1 and J usage is TRBJ2-7; D unclear. The CDR3 bases are TGCGCCAGCAGCCAAGATGAAGCCCTCAACAAGCAGTACTTC. Encoded protein: CASSQDEALNKQYF.